This T cell receptor beta chain appears in the sequencing data of a study of cytomegalovirus exposure and HLA in healthy donors. Study-level results: In vitro assays verified that a few CMV-associated chains recognized CMV antigens specifically.

As to this clone: Its antigen is not known.

Germline-derived CDR1 and CDR2 are LNHDA and SQIVND (reference sequence). There are 15 residues in the CDR3. V was trimmed by 5 bases and J by 6 bases, leaving 14 bases between them. Vbeta (60) and Jbeta (13) primers were used in the PCR. TCRdb's copy holds only in-frame clones and misses some; the assay was immunoSEQ multiplex PCR. The table shows a few hundred thousand clones, with around 80% occurring only once. The chain couples TRBV19 to TRBJ1-6, with D perhaps TRBD1 (6 bases). Material: PBMCs. The TCR comes from a woman aged 55-70 years in good health and CMV-seropositive. In DNA form, the CDR3 reads TGTGCCAGTAGTCCACAGGGTCTGGGTAATTCACCCCTCCACTTT. This sequence encodes CASSPQGLGNSPLHF.